The 23 T cell receptor beta chains below all came from one sample that was sequenced in a study of blood T cells in healthy people across ages. A second PCR of 7 to 11 cycles used a sample-barcoded 5' primer and a J-beta primer mix. A single record per CDR3 protein comes from TCRdb applying MiXCR to the 5' RACE reads. Of hundreds of thousands of distinct CDR3 sequences listed, roughly 30% are singletons. The sequenced sample consisted of blood. All receptors derive from a woman at least 80 years old in good health.

At least ten counts were recorded for this clonotype. This chain links TRBV5-6 with TRBJ2-1; D uncertain. CDR1 is SGHDT, CDR2 YYEEEE, per germline. The CDR3 loop spans 13 amino acids. Trimming pared 0 bases from V and 12 bases from J, leaving 13 bases between. The CDR3, as DNA: TGTGCCAGCAGCTTGGGCGGTCTCGCTGGGCAGTTCTTC. Its translation: CASSLGGLAGQFF.

The V gene is TRBV7-8, the J gene TRBJ1-2, with D possibly being TRBD1 (6 bases). The V gene's germline CDR1 is SGHVS and CDR2 FQNEAQ. CDR3 length: 14 amino acids. V was trimmed by 3 bases and J by 6 bases, leaving 14 bases between them. Here the CDR3 DNA reads TGTGCCAGCAGCTTTCGCGAGGGGGATCATGGCTACACCTTC. This translates into CASSFREGDHGYTF.

The CDR3 DNA is TGTGCCAGTAGACCCAGCGGGAGTCGCGGCGAGCAGTACTTC. It codes for CASRPSGSRGEQYF. The chain has TRBV7-2 and TRBJ2-7; 8 bases match TRBD2. The trim removed 9 bases at V and 6 bases at J, leaving 13 bases unmatched. This CDR3 has 14 residues. CDR1 and CDR2 from the germline V gene are SGHTA and FQGNSA.

The chain carries TRBV7-2 and TRBJ2-7, with D possibly TRBD1 on 5 matching bases. This CDR3 has 14 residues. The V gene's germline CDR1 is SGHTA and CDR2 FQGNSA. Trimming left V 2 bases short and J 10 bases short, with 18 bases between. The CDR3 sequence: CASSLQGQAAAQYF. For the CDR3, the DNA is TGTGCCAGCAGCTTACAGGGCCAGGCGGCGGCCCAGTACTTC.

This clonotype was observed many times. The chain employs TRBV28 and TRBJ2-7, with 13 bases aligning to TRBD2. The CDR3 sequence is 19 residues long. V dropped 4 bases and J dropped 0; count of bases not matched to a gene: 12. From germline, CDR1 is MDHEN and CDR2 SYDVKM. CDR3 sequence (DNA): TGTGCCAGCAGTTCGCTGACTAGCGGGGGGCCCCCTATCTCCTACGAGCAGTACTTC. This sequence encodes CASSSLTSGGPPISYEQYF.

This clonotype has at least ten counts. The rearrangement joins TRBV20-1 to TRBJ1-4; D may be TRBD1 (5 bases). Germline CDR1 reads DFQATT; CDR2 reads SNEGSKA (reference sequence). The CDR3 is 13 residues long. Trimming took off 1 base at V and 8 bases at J, with 11 bases between the two ends. The CDR3 is CSARARGREKLFF. CDR3 nucleotides: TGCAGTGCTAGAGCCCGGGGCAGGGAAAAACTGTTTTTT.

In its sample, this clonotype was seen a few times. A much larger clone lies one base from this, so it may be a read error. V gene TRBV11-2 combines with J gene TRBJ2-7, with D possibly being TRBD2 (5 bases). Germline V gene sequence: CDR1 SGHAT, CDR2 FQNNGV. This CDR3 comprises 13 residues. V lost 5 bases and J lost 10, with 18 bases in between. The CDR3 DNA follows: TGTGCCAGCAGCCTAACTAGTATGGAGGCCCAGTACTTC. Its protein product is CASSLTSMEAQYF. The full variable domain, rest sourced from reference TRBV11-2 and TRBJ2-7, is EAGVAQSPRYKIIEKRQSVAFWCNPISGHATLYWYQQILGQGPKLLIQFQNNGVVDDSQLPKDRFSAERLKGVDSTLKIQPAKLEDSAVYLCASSLTSMEAQYFGPGTRLTVT.

This clonotype was recorded many times. The rearrangement joins TRBV7-2 to TRBJ2-5; D possibly corresponds to TRBD2 (6 bases). Germline CDR1 reads SGHTA; CDR2 reads FQGNSA. The CDR3 runs to 14 residues. V was clipped by 1 base and J by 4 bases, with 10 bases between them. CDR3 nucleotide sequence: TGTGCCAGCAGCTTAGGGGGGACTCTAGAGACCCAGTACTTC. It translates to CASSLGGTLETQYF.

This clonotype has at least ten counts. The J gene is TRBJ2-5, the V gene TRBV5-1, with D unclear. V shed 1 base and J shed 3 bases, with 10 bases lying between them. The CDR3 length is 14 residues. The germline V gene has CDR1 SGHRS and CDR2 YFSETQ. The CDR3 coding sequence is TGCGCCAGCAGCTTGTACGCCAGCGAAGAGACCCAGTACTTC. It yields the protein CASSLYASEETQYF. The whole variable domain, remainder taken from reference TRBV5-1 and TRBJ2-5, is KAGVTQTPRYLIKTRGQQVTLSCSPISGHRSVSWYQQTPGQGLQFLFEYFSETQRNKGNFPGRFSGRQFSNSRSEMNVSTLELGDSALYLCASSLYASEETQYFGPGTRLLVL.

J is TRBJ2-3 and V is TRBV20-1; 9 nucleotides align to TRBD2. The CDR3 is 15 amino acids. Trimming at V came to 7 bases and at J to 4 bases, leaving 12 bases not matched to a gene. From germline, CDR1 is DFQATT and CDR2 SNEGSKA (reference sequence). The DNA for the CDR3 is TGCAGTGGGCTCGCGGGGCTAGCGGGGCCAGATACGCAGTATTTT. Translating gives CSGLAGLAGPDTQYF.

This clonotype was recorded at least ten times. V gene TRBV4-2 combines with J gene TRBJ2-3; no firm D call. V lost 4 bases, J lost 2 bases, and 7 bases lay in between. Germline CDR1 is LGHNA and CDR2 is YNFKEQ. The CDR3 is 13 amino acids. CDR3 coding DNA: TGTGCCAGCAGCCGGGCCCTCACAGATACGCAGTATTTT. Amino acids: CASSRALTDTQYF.

Remarks on this clonotype: A much bigger clone sits one base away, suggesting this may be a read error. The gene calls are TRBV5-5 and TRBJ1-1; 9 bases fit TRBD1. In germline, CDR1 is SGHKS, CDR2 YYEKEE (reference sequence). The CDR3 extends over 15 amino acids. CDR3 in DNA: TGTGCCGGCAGCTCGGGGGGGGACAGGGCGTCTGAAGCTTTCTTT. It codes for CAGSSGGDRASEAFF.

The gene calls are TRBV5-1 and TRBJ2-1; D is unresolved. Germline V gives CDR1 SGHRS, CDR2 YFSETQ. Trimming removed 2 bases at V and 3 bases at J, with 12 bases between. The CDR3 loop spans 15 amino acids. CDR3 DNA: TGCGCCAGCAGCTTAACGGGTACGATCTACAATGAGCAGTTCTTC. Its translation: CASSLTGTIYNEQFF.

This clonotype was counted a single time. The V and J genes are TRBV7-3 and TRBJ2-3, with D unclear. Trimming left V 0 bases short and J 3 bases short, with 10 bases between. This CDR3 is 15 amino acids long. Germline CDR1 and CDR2: SGHTA and FQGTGA. The DNA for the CDR3 is TGTGCCAGCAGCTTAACTTCGAGCGTGACAGATACGCAGTATTTT. Translating it yields CASSLTSSVTDTQYF.

There are many counts of this clonotype. The V gene is TRBV20-1, the J gene TRBJ2-1; D is ambiguous. Trimming removed 0 bases at V and 1 base at J, with 7 bases between. This CDR3 has 14 amino acids. CDR1 is DFQATT, CDR2 SNEGSKA, per germline (reference sequence). The CDR3 sequence is CSAREARSYNEQFF. Written as DNA, the CDR3 is TGCAGTGCTAGAGAAGCCAGGTCCTACAATGAGCAGTTCTTC.

Only a few counts were recorded for this clonotype. This chain links TRBV20-1 with TRBJ2-7; TRBD2 is a possible D gene (6 bases). The CDR3 covers 13 residues. Trimming left V 0 bases short and J 4 bases short, with 10 bases between. Germline V gives CDR1 DFQATT, CDR2 SNEGSKA (reference sequence). The CDR3 DNA reads as TGCAGTGCTAGAGATCCCGGGGGATACGAGCAGTACTTC. The encoded protein is CSARDPGGYEQYF.

In the case of this clonotype: A much larger clone differs from this one at a single base, so this may be a read error. The rearrangement uses TRBV14 and TRBJ2-4, with 7 bases fitting TRBD1. V dropped 4 bases and J dropped 13; count of bases not matched to a gene: 7. In germline, CDR1 is SGHDN, CDR2 FVKESK. CDR3 length: 12 residues. DNA of the CDR3: TGTGCCAGCAGCCTCGCGACAGGGATCCAGTACTTC. This gives the protein CASSLATGIQYF. The complete variable domain, with remaining parts taken from reference TRBV14 and TRBJ2-4, reads EAGVTQFPSHSVIEKGQTVTLRCDPISGHDNLYWYRRVMGKEIKFLLHFVKESKQDESGMPNNRFLAERTGGTYSTLKVQPAELEDSGVYFCASSLATGIQYFGAGTRLSVL.

The CDR3 DNA is TGTGCCAGCAGCTTCTGGGAGAGCTCCTACGAGCAGTACTTC. Translation: CASSFWESSYEQYF. This chain links TRBV7-2 with TRBJ2-7, with D possibly matching TRBD2 (5 bases). V was trimmed by 3 bases and J by 0 bases, leaving 9 bases between them. Germline values: CDR1 SGHTA, CDR2 FQGNSA. The CDR3 consists of 14 residues.

This chain uses TRBV5-1 with TRBJ1-3; perhaps TRBD1 as D (6 bases). CDR3 length: 13 amino acids. Trimming pared 5 bases from V and 7 bases from J, leaving 13 bases between. CDR1 is SGHRS and CDR2 is YFSETQ in the germline V gene. CDR3 in amino acids: CASRSGVGNTIYF. The CDR3 DNA follows: TGCGCCAGCAGATCAGGGGTTGGGAACACCATATATTTT.

The CDR3 protein is CASSQLRTSGGAVQFF. CDR3 in DNA: TGTGCCAGCAGCCAACTAAGGACTAGCGGGGGGGCCGTGCAGTTCTTC. The chain recombines TRBV3-1 with TRBJ2-1; TRBD2 aligns across 15 bases. Losses at the gene ends were 2 bases for V and 12 bases for J; bases not matched to a gene: 8. This CDR3 contains 16 residues. The germline V gene has CDR1 LGHDT and CDR2 YNNKEL (reference sequence).

The rearrangement uses TRBV4-3 and TRBJ2-5, with D perhaps TRBD2 (6 bases). The V end lost 0 bases, the J end lost 2 bases, and 13 bases lay between the germline ends. The germline CDR1 and CDR2 sequences are LGHNA and YSLEER. The CDR3 runs to 16 residues. CDR3 DNA: TGCGCCAGCAGCCAAGATCTACGGGAGTCACAAGAGACCCAGTACTTC. The encoded protein is CASSQDLRESQETQYF.

As for this clonotype: A much larger clone lies a single base off, so this may be a read error. This chain uses TRBV6-2 or TRBV6-3 with TRBJ2-7; maybe TRBD1 (5 bases). The CDR3 length is 14 residues. With 5 bases removed from V and 10 bases from J, the gap between germline ends came to 21 bases. Germline loops: CDR1 MNHEY, CDR2 SVGEGT. The CDR3 DNA sequence: TGTGCCAGCAGTCCGACGGACACTCAAGAGGCCCAGTACTTC. Amino acid sequence: CASSPTDTQEAQYF.

This clonotype was seen many times. This sequence joins TRBV7-8 and TRBJ2-6; TRBD1 aligns across 7 bases. The CDR3 extends over 17 amino acids. Losses at the gene ends were 2 bases for V and 2 bases for J; bases not matched to a gene: 6. Germline V lookup: CDR1 SGHVS, CDR2 FQNEAQ. The chain's CDR3 is CASSLKGAWTGANVLTF. In DNA form, the CDR3 reads TGTGCCAGCAGCTTAAAGGGGGCTTGGACTGGGGCCAACGTCCTGACTTTC. The full variable domain, its missing parts supplied by reference TRBV7-8 and TRBJ2-6, is GAGVSQSPRYKVAKRGQDVALRCDPISGHVSLFWYQQALGQGPEFLTYFQNEAQLDKSGLPSDRFFAERPEGSVSTLKIQRTQQEDSAVYLCASSLKGAWTGANVLTFGAGSRLTVL.